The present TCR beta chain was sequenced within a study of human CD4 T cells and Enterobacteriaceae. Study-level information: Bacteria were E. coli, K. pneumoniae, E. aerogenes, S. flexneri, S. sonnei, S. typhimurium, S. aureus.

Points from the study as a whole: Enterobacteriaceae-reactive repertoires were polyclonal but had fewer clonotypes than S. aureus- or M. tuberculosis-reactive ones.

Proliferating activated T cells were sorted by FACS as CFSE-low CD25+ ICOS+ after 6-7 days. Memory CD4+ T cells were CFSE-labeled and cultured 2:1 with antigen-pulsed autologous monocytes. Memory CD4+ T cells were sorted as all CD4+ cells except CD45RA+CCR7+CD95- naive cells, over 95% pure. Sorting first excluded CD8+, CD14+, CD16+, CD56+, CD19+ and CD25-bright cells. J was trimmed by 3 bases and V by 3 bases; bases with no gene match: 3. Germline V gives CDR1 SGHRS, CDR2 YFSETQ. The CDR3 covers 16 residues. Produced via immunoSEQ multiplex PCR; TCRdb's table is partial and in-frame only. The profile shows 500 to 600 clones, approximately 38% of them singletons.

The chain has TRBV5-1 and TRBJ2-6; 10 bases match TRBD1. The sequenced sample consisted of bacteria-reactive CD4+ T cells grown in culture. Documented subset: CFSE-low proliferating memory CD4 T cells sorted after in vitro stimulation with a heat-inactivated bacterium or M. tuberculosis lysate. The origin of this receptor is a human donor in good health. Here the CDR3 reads CASSWTGGSGANVLTF. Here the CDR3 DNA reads TGCGCCAGCAGCTGGACAGGGGGAAGTGGGGCCAACGTCCTGACTTTC.